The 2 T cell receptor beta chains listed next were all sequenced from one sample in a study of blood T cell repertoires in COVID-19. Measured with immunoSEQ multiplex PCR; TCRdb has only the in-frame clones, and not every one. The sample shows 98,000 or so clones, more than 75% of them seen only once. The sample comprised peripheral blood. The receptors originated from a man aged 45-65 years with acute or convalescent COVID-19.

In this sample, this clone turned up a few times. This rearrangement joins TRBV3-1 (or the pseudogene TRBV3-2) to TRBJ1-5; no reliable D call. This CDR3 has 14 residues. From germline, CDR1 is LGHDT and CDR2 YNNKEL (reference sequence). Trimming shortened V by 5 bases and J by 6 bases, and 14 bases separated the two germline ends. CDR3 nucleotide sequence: TGTGCCAGCAGCTCCAGTCAGGTTGGTCAGCCCCAGCATTTT. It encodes CASSSSQVGQPQHF.

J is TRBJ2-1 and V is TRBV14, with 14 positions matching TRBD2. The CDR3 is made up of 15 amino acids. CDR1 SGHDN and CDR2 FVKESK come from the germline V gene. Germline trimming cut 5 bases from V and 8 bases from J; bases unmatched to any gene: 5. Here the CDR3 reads CASSTRTSGRYEQFF. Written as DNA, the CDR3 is TGTGCCAGCAGCACGAGGACTAGCGGGAGGTATGAGCAGTTCTTC.